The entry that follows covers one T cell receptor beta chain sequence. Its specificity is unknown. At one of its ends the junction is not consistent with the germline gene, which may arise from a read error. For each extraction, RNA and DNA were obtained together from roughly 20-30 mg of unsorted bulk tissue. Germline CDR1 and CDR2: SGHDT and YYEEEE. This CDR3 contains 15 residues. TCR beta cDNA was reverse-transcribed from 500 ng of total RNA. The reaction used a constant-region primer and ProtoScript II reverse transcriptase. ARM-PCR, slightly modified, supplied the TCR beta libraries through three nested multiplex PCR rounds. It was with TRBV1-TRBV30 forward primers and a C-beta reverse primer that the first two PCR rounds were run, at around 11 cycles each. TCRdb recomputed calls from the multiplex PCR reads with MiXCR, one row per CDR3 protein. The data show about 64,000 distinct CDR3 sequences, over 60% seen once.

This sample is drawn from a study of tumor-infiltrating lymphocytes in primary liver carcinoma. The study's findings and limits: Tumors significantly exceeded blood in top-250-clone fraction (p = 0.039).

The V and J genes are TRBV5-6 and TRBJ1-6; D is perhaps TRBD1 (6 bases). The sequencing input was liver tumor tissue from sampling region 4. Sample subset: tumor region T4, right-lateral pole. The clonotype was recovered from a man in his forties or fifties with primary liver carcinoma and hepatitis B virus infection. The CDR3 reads CASSLGTRVVSPLHF. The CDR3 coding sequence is TGTGCTAGCAGCTTGGGGACAAGGGTCGTTTCACCCCTCCACTTT.